The sequence of this T cell receptor (beta chain) was determined in a study of identical twins. CDR3 length: 16 amino acids. V lost 4 bases and J lost 1, with 16 bases in between. The germline V gene encodes CDR1 SEHNR and CDR2 FQNEAQ (reference sequence). TCRdb itself ran the 5' RACE reads through MiXCR, one entry per CDR3 protein. The repertoire consists of 210,000 or so distinct CDR3 sequences, with approximately 15% occurring once and the leading ten covering about 38%. This clonotype was recorded a few times. A further study also used this sample, focusing on T cells expressing NK-cell markers.

The V and J genes are TRBV7-9 and TRBJ2-5; D may be TRBD2 (5 bases). This receptor was taken from a woman under 30 in good health. The sequenced sample was CD8+ T cells sorted from blood. The CDR3 is CASSSPVPGTQETQYF. The CDR3 region has the DNA TGTGCCAGCAGCTCCCCGGTCCCGGGAACCCAAGAGACCCAGTACTTC. Drawing the rest from reference TRBV7-9 and TRBJ2-5, the complete variable domain is DTGVSQNPRHKITKRGQNVTFRCDPISEHNRLYWYRQTLGQGPEFLTYFQNEAQLEKSRLLSDRFSAERPKGSFSTLEIQRTEQGDSAMYLCASSSPVPGTQETQYFGPGTRLLVL.